The rows below give T cell receptor beta chains drawn from one sample of a study of cytomegalovirus exposure and HLA in healthy donors. Produced via immunoSEQ multiplex PCR; TCRdb's table is partial and in-frame only. The data show some 130,000 clones, with about 73% seen just once and less than 7% held by the top ten. Source material: PBMCs. Receptors originate from a woman in her forties or fifties in good health and CMV-seropositive. CDR3s include the opening cysteine and the closing phenylalanine or tryptophan. D genes are given only for firm matches. Rows may omit the clone size; those that give it use once, few, many or a size class.

CDR3nt,CDR3aa,j_gene,v_gene,abundance,d_gene
TGTGCCAGCGGTACAGGGTGGACTAATGAAAAACTGTTTTTT,CASGTGWTNEKLFF,TRBJ1-4,TRBV5-8,.,.
TGTGCCAGCAGCTGGACAGGCAATGAGCAGTTCTTC,CASSWTGNEQFF,TRBJ2-1,TRBV7-2,once,TRBD1
TGTGCCAGCATCGGGGGTTCCGGTGAAAAACTGTTTTTT,CASIGGSGEKLFF,TRBJ1-4,TRBV2,.,.
TGTGCCAGCAGCCAAGTCCGAGGGAGGACAGATACGCAGTATTTT,CASSQVRGRTDTQYF,TRBJ2-3,TRBV14,once,.
TGTGCCACCAGCAGAGACGATCAGGGCAGGTCCTACGAGCAGTACTTC,CATSRDDQGRSYEQYF,TRBJ2-7,TRBV15,.,.
TGCGCCAGCAGCCCGGGTCACAGGGACGTGTGGGTCACTGAAGCTTTCTTT,CASSPGHRDVWVTEAFF,TRBJ1-1,TRBV5-1,.,.
TGTGCCAGTGGGACAGGGGATATGAACACTGAAGCTTTCTTT,CASGTGDMNTEAFF,TRBJ1-1,TRBV19,.,TRBD1
TGCGCCAGCAGCCAAGAAAGGGAGAGGGCTGATACTTCCTACGAGCAGTACTTC,CASSQERERADTSYEQYF,TRBJ2-7,TRBV4-1,.,.
TGTGCCACCGGCCCTGGAGGACAGGGGGCGACAGATACGCAGTATTTT,CATGPGGQGATDTQYF,TRBJ2-3,TRBV19,.,TRBD1
TGTGCCAGCAGTCATAGCCCGTATGGCTACACCTTC,CASSHSPYGYTF,TRBJ1-2,TRBV7-9,.,.
TGTGCCAGCACCCCTCACATGGGGCATTCACCCCTCCACTTT,CASTPHMGHSPLHF,TRBJ1-6,TRBV9,.,.
TGTGCCAGCAGCTTAGGCCAGGGAAATAGAGACATTCAGTACTTC,CASSLGQGNRDIQYF,TRBJ2-4,TRBV7-9,.,.
TGTGCCAGCAGTCGTCTAGCGGATGAGCAGTTCTTC,CASSRLADEQFF,TRBJ2-1,TRBV5-4,.,TRBD2
TGTGCCTGGATCTCGGGACATCTCTGCGAGCAGTACTTC,CAWISGHLCEQYF,TRBJ2-7,TRBV30,.,.
TGTGCCAGCTCACCCCTGACAGGGGGGGCTGAAAAACTGTTTTTT,CASSPLTGGAEKLFF,TRBJ1-4,TRBV18,.,TRBD1
TGTGCCAGCAGCCCCGAGGGCCTTAACTATTCACCCCTCCACTTT,CASSPEGLNYSPLHF,TRBJ1-6,TRBV9,.,.
TGTGCCAGTAAACGTCGGCAGGGGAACACTGAAGCTTTCTTT,CASKRRQGNTEAFF,TRBJ1-1,TRBV19,.,.
TGCGCCAGCAGCTTGGTGGTCGGAGAGACCCAGTACTTC,CASSLVVGETQYF,TRBJ2-5,TRBV5-1,few,.
TGTGCCAGCAGCTTGGAGCCAGCTACGCAGTATTTT,CASSLEPATQYF,TRBJ2-3,TRBV7-9,.,.
TGTGCCAGCAGTGATGGACTAGCGGGGAACTACAATGAGCAGTTCTTC,CASSDGLAGNYNEQFF,TRBJ2-1,TRBV6-4,.,TRBD2
TGTGCCAGTAACTCTATCCCGAGTCAGCCCCAGCATTTT,CASNSIPSQPQHF,TRBJ1-5,TRBV19,.,.
TGCGCCAGCAGCTTGGGAGGACGGACTCAAGAGACCCAGTACTTC,CASSLGGRTQETQYF,TRBJ2-5,TRBV5-1,.,.
TGCGCCAGCAGTCAAGATGTGGCGGAGGAGACCCAGTACTTC,CASSQDVAEETQYF,TRBJ2-5,TRBV4-1,.,.
TGTGCCAGCAGCTCGGCGACAGGGGTCGTGGCAGATACGCAGTATTTT,CASSSATGVVADTQYF,TRBJ2-3,TRBV5-4,.,TRBD1
TGTGCCAGCAGCTTAGGTGGGACAGGGGATCAGCCCCAGCATTTT,CASSLGGTGDQPQHF,TRBJ1-5,TRBV7-9,.,TRBD1
TGTGCCAGCAGCGCTCAGGTGGAAGGGGCCACCATATATTTT,CASSAQVEGATIYF,TRBJ1-3,TRBV9,.,.
TGTGCTAGTGGTGTAGGAGGGCTTGGAGAGGAAGCTTTCTTT,CASGVGGLGEEAFF,TRBJ1-1,TRBV12-5,.,.
TGTGCCACCGACCCGGGAGCCGGGGAGCTGTTTTTT,CATDPGAGELFF,TRBJ2-2,TRBV30,.,.
TGTGCCAGCAGCCTTACACAGGGGGCGCAGCCCATTCAGTACTTC,CASSLTQGAQPIQYF,TRBJ2-4,TRBV7-2,.,TRBD1
TGTGCCAGCAGCTTAGACAGGGTACGAAAGAAGTCGGACACTGAAGCTTTCTTT,CASSLDRVRKKSDTEAFF,TRBJ1-1,TRBV7-9,.,.
TGTGCCAGCAGTTCAAGGACAGGGGGGTACGAGCAGTACTTC,CASSSRTGGYEQYF,TRBJ2-7,TRBV27,.,TRBD1
TGTGCCAGCAGACCCCCGACAGGGGGGAACACTGAAGCTTTCTTT,CASRPPTGGNTEAFF,TRBJ1-1,TRBV11-3,.,TRBD1
TGTGCCAGCAGCCAAGCCCAGGGGGAGCTGTTTTTT,CASSQAQGELFF,TRBJ2-2,TRBV14,.,.
TGTGCCAGCAGCTTAGGGGGAGGAGCCGCGGTTTCTGAAGCTTTCTTT,CASSLGGGAAVSEAFF,TRBJ1-1,TRBV7-9,.,.
TGCGCCAGCAGCTTCTCCAGGGGCCAGCCCTCCTACGAGCAGTACTTC,CASSFSRGQPSYEQYF,TRBJ2-7,TRBV5-1,.,.
TGCAACGCCGGGACAGGCGCTGGGGCCAACGTCCTGACTTTC,CNAGTGAGANVLTF,TRBJ2-6,TRBV29-1,.,TRBD1
TGTGCCAGCAGTTTATGGGCTAGCGGGGGGGCCGGGGAGCTGTTTTTT,CASSLWASGGAGELFF,TRBJ2-2,TRBV27,.,TRBD2
TGTGCCAGCAGCCGGACAGGCCTTGAAGCTTTCTTT,CASSRTGLEAFF,TRBJ1-1,TRBV5-4,few,TRBD1